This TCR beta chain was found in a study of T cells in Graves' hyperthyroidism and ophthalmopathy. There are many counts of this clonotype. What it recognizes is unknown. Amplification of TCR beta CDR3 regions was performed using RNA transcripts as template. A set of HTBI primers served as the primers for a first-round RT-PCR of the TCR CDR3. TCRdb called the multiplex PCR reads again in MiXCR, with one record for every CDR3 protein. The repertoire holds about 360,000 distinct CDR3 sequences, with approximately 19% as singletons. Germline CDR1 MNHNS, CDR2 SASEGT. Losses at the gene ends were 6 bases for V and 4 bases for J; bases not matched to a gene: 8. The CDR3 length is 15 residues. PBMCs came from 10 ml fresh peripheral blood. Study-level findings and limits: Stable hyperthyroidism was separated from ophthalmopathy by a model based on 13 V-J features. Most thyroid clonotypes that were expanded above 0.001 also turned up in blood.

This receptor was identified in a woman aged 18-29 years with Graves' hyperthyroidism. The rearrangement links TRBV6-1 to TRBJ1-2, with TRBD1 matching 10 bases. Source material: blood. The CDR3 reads CASSREGDRGYGYTF. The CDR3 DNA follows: TGTGCCAGCAGCCGCGAAGGGGACAGGGGCTATGGCTACACCTTC.